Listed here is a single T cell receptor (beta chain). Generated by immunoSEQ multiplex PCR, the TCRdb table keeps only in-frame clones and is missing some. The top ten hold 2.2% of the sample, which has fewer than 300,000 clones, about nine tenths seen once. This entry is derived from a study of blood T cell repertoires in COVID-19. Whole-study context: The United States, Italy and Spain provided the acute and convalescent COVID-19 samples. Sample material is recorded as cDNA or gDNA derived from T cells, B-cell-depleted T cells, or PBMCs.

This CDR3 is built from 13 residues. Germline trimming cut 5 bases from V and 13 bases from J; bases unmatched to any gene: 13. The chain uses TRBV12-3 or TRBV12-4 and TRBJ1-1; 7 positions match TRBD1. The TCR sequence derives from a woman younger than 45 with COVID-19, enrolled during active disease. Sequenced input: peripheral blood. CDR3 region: CASSPLRNRGGFF. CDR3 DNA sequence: TGTGCCAGCAGTCCCCTAAGAAACAGGGGTGGTTTCTTT.